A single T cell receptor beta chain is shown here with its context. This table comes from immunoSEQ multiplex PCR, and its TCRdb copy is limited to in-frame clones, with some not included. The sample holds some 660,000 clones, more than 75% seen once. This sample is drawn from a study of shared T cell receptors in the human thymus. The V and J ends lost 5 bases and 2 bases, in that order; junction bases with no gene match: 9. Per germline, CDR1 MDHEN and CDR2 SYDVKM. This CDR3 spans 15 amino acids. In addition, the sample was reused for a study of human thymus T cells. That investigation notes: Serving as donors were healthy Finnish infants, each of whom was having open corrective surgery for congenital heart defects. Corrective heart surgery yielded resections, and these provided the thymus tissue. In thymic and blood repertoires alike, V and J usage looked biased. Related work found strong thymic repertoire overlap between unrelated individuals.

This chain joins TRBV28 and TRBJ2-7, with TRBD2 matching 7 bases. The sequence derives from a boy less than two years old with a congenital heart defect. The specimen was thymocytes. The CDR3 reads CASSNPSGLTYEQYF. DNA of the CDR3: TGTGCCAGCAGTAATCCTAGCGGACTAACCTACGAGCAGTACTTC. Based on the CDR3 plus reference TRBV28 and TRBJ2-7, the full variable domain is DVKVTQSSRYLVKRTGEKVFLECVQDMDHENMFWYRQDPGLGLRLIYFSYDVKMKEKGDIPEGYSVSREKKERFSLILESASTNQTSMYLCASSNPSGLTYEQYFGPGTRLTVT.